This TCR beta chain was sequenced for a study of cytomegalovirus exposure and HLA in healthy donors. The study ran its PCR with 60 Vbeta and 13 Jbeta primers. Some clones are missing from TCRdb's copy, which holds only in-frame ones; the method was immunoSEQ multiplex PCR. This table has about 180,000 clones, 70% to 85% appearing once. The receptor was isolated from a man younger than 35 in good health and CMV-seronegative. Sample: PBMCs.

The CDR3: CARSQRTAGNNQPQHF. The DNA for the CDR3 is TGTGCCAGAAGCCAGAGGACTGCCGGGAACAATCAGCCCCAGCATTTT. This chain uses TRBV5-3 with TRBJ1-5; no clear D gene. TRBV5-3 carries the ORF label, with uncertain function. The ends were cut back, 4 bases at V and 3 bases at J, with 17 bases in the middle. CDR3 size: 16 residues.